The rows below give T cell receptor beta chains drawn from one sample of a study of blood T cell repertoires in COVID-19. Assay: immunoSEQ multiplex PCR; the TCRdb copy retains only in-frame clones and omits some. This sample has some 170,000 clones; 84% occur once, and the top ten carry about 16%. Sequenced: PBMCs or T cells enriched from blood (not recorded which). These receptors all come from a man aged 50 to 60 who had recovered from COVID-19. The CDR3 runs from the conserved cysteine through the conserved F or W. The D gene is left open where the match is weak. A clone size is listed for some rows: how often the clone was seen (once, few, many), or a class if it is expanded.

TRBV21-1	-	TRBJ2-2	-	CASSSGTSPTGELFF	TGTGCCAGCAGCAGTGGGACTAGCCCCACCGGGGAGCTGTTTTTT
TRBV30	-	TRBJ1-3	-	CALRGSGNTIYF	TGTGCCCTTAGGGGGTCCGGAAACACCATATATTTT
TRBV30	-	TRBJ1-1	-	CAWSVRVFGVAGTEAFF	TGTGCCTGGAGTGTACGGGTTTTTGGGGTCGCGGGCACTGAAGCTTTCTTT
TRBV11-2	-	TRBJ1-5	TRBD1	CASSATPGGNQPQHF	TGTGCCAGCAGCGCGACGCCAGGGGGAAATCAGCCCCAGCATTTT
TRBV19	-	TRBJ1-5	-	CASSIDPRQGNQPQHF	TGTGCCAGTAGTATAGATCCCAGGCAGGGCAATCAGCCCCAGCATTTT
TRBV5-1	-	TRBJ2-7	-	CASGGGDPGYEQYF	TGCGCCAGCGGAGGGGGGGACCCTGGGTACGAGCAGTACTTC
TRBV30	once	TRBJ2-2	TRBD1	CAWSLDRLNTGELFF	TGTGCCTGGAGTTTGGACAGGCTCAACACCGGGGAGCTGTTTTTT
TRBV6-1	-	TRBJ2-7	-	CASSEGDWSFYEQYF	TGTGCCAGCAGTGAGGGGGACTGGAGTTTTTACGAGCAGTACTTC
TRBV9	-	TRBJ2-3	-	CASSDWDFTSTDTQYF	TGTGCCAGCAGCGACTGGGACTTCACTAGCACAGATACGCAGTATTTT
TRBV3-1/TRBV3-2	-	TRBJ2-1	TRBD2	CASSPDLSGYNEQFF	TGTGCCAGCAGCCCCGACCTTAGCGGGTACAATGAGCAGTTCTTC
TRBV18	-	TRBJ2-2	-	CASSLGQNTGELFF	TGTGCCAGCTCACTGGGCCAAAACACCGGGGAGCTGTTTTTT
TRBV3-1/TRBV3-2	-	TRBJ1-6	-	CASSQALGRTYSPLHF	TGTGCCAGCAGCCAAGCACTAGGCAGGACGTATTCACCCCTCCACTTT